This T cell receptor beta chain was documented in a study of T cells in Graves' hyperthyroidism and ophthalmopathy. General observations from the study: Model predictions of ophthalmopathy came a median approximately 6 months before onset.

Stability of Graves' hyperthyroidism was defined as absent ophthalmopathy progression within 18 months. Subjects aged 18 to 65 presented with newly diagnosed hyperthyroidism of less than 2 months' duration. TCR beta CDR3 regions were amplified from RNA. The HTBI set primed first-round TCR CDR3 RT-PCR. One entry per CDR3 protein results from TCRdb running MiXCR on the multiplex PCR reads. The repertoire includes approximately 590,000 distinct CDR3 sequences, more than 15% of them detected once, and around 6.6% sits in the top ten. This clonotype was detected ten times or more. Its target is unknown. The CDR3 has 17 amino acids. V shed 3 bases and J shed 0 bases, with 16 bases lying between them. Germline values: CDR1 SGHVS, CDR2 FQNEAQ.

The rearrangement uses TRBV7-8 and TRBJ2-3; unclear D gene. The sample taken for sequencing was blood. The sequence was collected from a woman aged 30 to 39 with Graves' hyperthyroidism. Written as DNA, the CDR3 is TGTGCCAGCAGCTTTGTTCTTAGTAGCAGTAGCACAGATACGCAGTATTTT. Protein product: CASSFVLSSSSTDTQYF.